This record concerns one T cell receptor (beta chain) sequence. This sample is part of a study of blood T cell repertoires in COVID-19. CDR3 length equals 15 residues. Germline loops: CDR1 SGHNT, CDR2 YYREEE (reference sequence). Trimming removed 0 bases from V and 5 bases from J, with 13 bases in between. In the authors' workflow: Reference gene primer amplification gave estimated nucleated cell counts. Here immunoSEQ multiplex PCR was the method, and the copy in TCRdb shows in-frame clones only, minus some. V and J calls and clone size are as listed in that table; D and trimming were resolved from the DNA. The table has about 130,000 clones, 77% seen once; the top ten hold about a fifth.

This clonotype was obtained from a man older than 75 with acute or convalescent COVID-19. The genes are TRBV5-4 and TRBJ2-3, with D possibly matching TRBD1 (6 bases). The source material was peripheral blood. CDR3 sequence reads: CASSLDLGAKDTQYF. CDR3 sequence (DNA): TGTGCCAGCAGCTTGGACTTGGGGGCGAAAGATACGCAGTATTTT.